The sequence of this T cell receptor beta chain was determined in a study of cytomegalovirus exposure and HLA in healthy donors. About the study: Most genotyped donors, over 70% of about 430, had Caucasian-associated genetic ancestry. Regarding the study as a whole: Earlier findings revealed that most TCR beta V segments proved productive either about 87% or about 30% of the time.

PCR primers comprised 60 Vbeta and 13 Jbeta primers. Profiling relied on immunoSEQ multiplex PCR, and the TCRdb table lists in-frame clones only, not all of them. This table has some 90,000 clones, around three quarters appearing once. This clone was seen a few times. Its antigen is not identified. Deletions cut 9 bases from V and 5 bases from J, with 14 bases between. The germline V gene has CDR1 SGHRS and CDR2 YFSETQ. The CDR3 totals 13 residues. Sequenced sample: PBMCs. The receptor was isolated from a man aged 25-45 years in good health and CMV-seropositive. The rearrangement uses TRBV5-1 and TRBJ2-2; the D gene is possibly TRBD1 (5 bases). The CDR3 loop reads CATSKGSTGELFF. In DNA, the CDR3 is TGCGCCACCTCAAAGGGGTCGACCGGGGAGCTGTTTTTT.